This is a list of T cell receptor beta chains from one sample in a study of blood T cell repertoires in COVID-19. Only in-frame clones appear in the TCRdb table, and some are missing; sequencing was by immunoSEQ multiplex PCR. The sample lists about 130,000 clones, approximately 89% occurring once. Sequenced input: peripheral blood. The receptor set was obtained from a middle-aged man with acute or convalescent COVID-19. The CDR3 runs from the conserved cysteine through the conserved F or W. D genes are given only for firm matches. Clone size, where shown, is once, few, many, or a class for clones that have expanded.

TRBJ1-1,.,.,TRBV5-1,CASGGAQGTEAFF,TGCGCCAGCGGGGGGGCCCAAGGCACTGAAGCTTTCTTT
TRBJ1-1,.,few,TRBV12-3/TRBV12-4,CASKEGTDTEAFF,TGTGCCAGCAAGGAGGGAACGGACACTGAAGCTTTCTTT
TRBJ2-2,.,.,TRBV7-9,CASSLGAGTGELFF,TGTGCCAGCAGCTTAGGGGCTGGTACCGGGGAGCTGTTTTTT
TRBJ1-1,.,once,TRBV5-1,CASSLGDPLNTEAFF,TGCGCCAGCAGCTTGGGAGATCCACTGAACACTGAAGCTTTCTTT
TRBJ1-4,.,.,TRBV5-1,CASSLSGTNEKLFF,TGCGCCAGCAGCTTGTCAGGAACTAATGAAAAACTGTTTTTT
TRBJ1-5,.,.,TRBV7-2,CASSLTAYSNQPQHF,TGTGCCAGCAGCTTGACTGCGTATAGCAATCAGCCCCAGCATTTT
TRBJ2-3,.,.,TRBV5-4,CASRGGGPHTDTQYF,TGTGCCAGCCGAGGGGGGGGCCCCCACACAGATACGCAGTATTTT
TRBJ1-1,.,once,TRBV11-3,CASSLSWGAEAFF,TGTGCCAGCAGCTTAAGCTGGGGGGCTGAAGCTTTCTTT
TRBJ1-2,.,.,TRBV19,CASRVTGIGGYTF,TGTGCCAGTCGCGTAACAGGGATCGGTGGCTACACCTTC
TRBJ2-1,.,.,TRBV2,CASKRESAYNEQFF,TGTGCCAGCAAGAGGGAGAGCGCCTACAATGAGCAGTTCTTC
TRBJ1-3,.,.,TRBV6-6,CASSPTIASSGNTIYF,TGTGCCAGCAGCCCGACTATAGCGAGCTCTGGAAACACCATATATTTT
TRBJ1-2,TRBD1,.,TRBV7-9,CASSLAGQGAYGYTF,TGTGCCAGCAGCTTAGCGGGGCAGGGGGCCTATGGCTACACCTTC
TRBJ1-2,.,.,TRBV6-5,CASSPRLNYGYTF,TGTGCCAGCAGTCCAAGACTTAACTATGGCTACACCTTC
TRBJ1-1,.,.,TRBV4-1,CASSPRDINTEAFF,TGCGCCAGCAGCCCCCGGGACATTAACACTGAAGCTTTCTTT
TRBJ1-2,.,.,TRBV19,CASTQRGYTF,TGTGCCAGCACCCAGAGGGGCTACACCTTC
TRBJ2-7,.,.,TRBV9,CASSVGIAPFYEQYF,TGTGCCAGCAGCGTAGGGATAGCGCCTTTCTACGAGCAGTACTTC
TRBJ1-6,.,once,TRBV9,CASSPKNSPLHF,TGTGCCAGCAGCCCCAAAAATTCACCCCTCCACTTT
TRBJ2-7,TRBD2,.,TRBV27,CASTTVAGADEQYF,TGTGCCAGCACCACCGTAGCGGGAGCTGACGAGCAGTACTTC
TRBJ2-1,.,.,TRBV19,CASGDYRVDEQFF,TGTGCCAGTGGGGACTACAGGGTCGATGAGCAGTTCTTC
TRBJ1-4,.,.,TRBV4-1,CASSPAWEGGKLFF,TGCGCCAGCAGCCCCGCCTGGGAGGGTGGAAAACTGTTTTTT
TRBJ1-4,.,.,TRBV12-2,CASPPPEKLFF,TGTGCAAGTCCCCCCCCGGAAAAACTGTTTTTT
TRBJ1-2,.,.,TRBV9,CASSPHVADNNYGYTF,TGTGCCAGCAGCCCCCACGTGGCAGATAATAACTATGGCTACACCTTC
TRBJ1-1,TRBD1,.,TRBV28,CASSRLRDSFMNTEAFF,TGTGCCAGCAGTCGGCTACGGGACAGTTTCATGAACACTGAAGCTTTCTTT
TRBJ1-2,.,.,TRBV11-2,CASSSGGVNYGYTF,TGTGCCAGCAGCTCGGGGGGGGTTAACTATGGCTACACCTTC
TRBJ2-7,.,.,TRBV6-5,CASTGFSYEQYF,TGTGCCAGCACCGGGTTCTCCTACGAGCAGTACTTC
TRBJ1-6,.,few,TRBV28,CASRRLVGGPNSPLHF,TGTGCCAGCAGACGCCTAGTGGGGGGGCCAAATTCACCCCTCCACTTT
TRBJ2-3,.,.,TRBV28,CASSLRQKRTDTQYF,TGTGCCAGCAGTTTGCGACAGAAAAGGACAGATACGCAGTATTTT
TRBJ1-1,TRBD1,.,TRBV6-5,CASSILQGMNTEAFF,TGTGCCAGCAGTATTTTACAGGGGATGAACACTGAAGCTTTCTTT
TRBJ1-4,.,.,TRBV5-1,CASSLAGQPQEKLFF,TGCGCCAGCAGCTTGGCCGGACAGCCCCAAGAAAAACTGTTTTTT
TRBJ2-7,TRBD1,.,TRBV27,CASSRTPGQAYEQYF,TGTGCCAGCAGCCGGACCCCTGGACAGGCCTACGAGCAGTACTTC
TRBJ1-2,TRBD1,once,TRBV11-2,CASRPSGQGRGGYTF,TGTGCCAGCAGACCTTCCGGACAGGGGCGAGGCGGCTACACCTTC
TRBJ2-1,.,.,TRBV2,CASSEGQSSYNEQFF,TGTGCCAGCAGTGAGGGCCAGAGCTCCTACAATGAGCAGTTCTTC
TRBJ2-7,TRBD1,.,TRBV6-5,CASTRDRENEQYF,TGTGCCAGCACCCGGGACAGGGAAAACGAGCAGTACTTC
TRBJ1-4,.,.,TRBV7-9,CASSLRATNEKLFF,TGTGCCAGCAGCTTGAGGGCAACTAATGAAAAACTGTTTTTT
TRBJ1-6,.,few,TRBV9,CASSVSGGRFFNSPLHF,TGTGCCAGCAGCGTATCGGGGGGGCGATTCTTTAATTCACCCCTCCACTTT
TRBJ2-2,TRBD2,.,TRBV5-1,CASSSVAGSGELFF,TGCGCCAGCAGCTCAGTAGCGGGAAGCGGGGAGCTGTTTTTT
TRBJ2-6,.,.,TRBV7-9,CASSSGVGANVLTF,TGTGCCAGCAGCTCAGGGGTCGGGGCCAACGTCCTGACTTTC
TRBJ1-2,TRBD1,.,TRBV5-4,CASSAGTGANYGYTF,TGTGCCAGCAGCGCTGGGACAGGAGCTAACTATGGCTACACCTTC
TRBJ2-1,TRBD2,.,TRBV4-1,CASSSLAGGPYNEQFF,TGCGCCAGCAGCTCTTTAGCGGGGGGGCCCTACAATGAGCAGTTCTTC
TRBJ1-2,TRBD1,.,TRBV11-3,CASSPGQGNEYGYTF,TGTGCCAGCAGCCCGGGACAGGGAAACGAGTATGGCTACACCTTC
TRBJ1-1,TRBD1,.,TRBV19,CASGPQGAITEAFF,TGTGCCAGCGGACCTCAGGGGGCGATCACTGAAGCTTTCTTT
TRBJ1-5,.,.,TRBV5-6,CASSLYQGNQPQHF,TGTGCCAGCAGCTTGTATCAGGGCAATCAGCCCCAGCATTTT
TRBJ2-3,.,.,TRBV3-1/TRBV3-2,CAARAGTTDTQYF,TGTGCCGCCCGAGCGGGTACCACAGATACGCAGTATTTT
TRBJ2-3,TRBD2,.,TRBV5-1,CASRPGRGSSFTDTQYF,TGCGCCAGCAGGCCCGGGAGGGGATCCTCTTTCACAGATACGCAGTATTTT
TRBJ1-2,.,many,TRBV5-1,CASIQRWYGYTF,TGCGCCAGCATACAACGCTGGTATGGCTACACCTTC
TRBJ2-1,TRBD2,.,TRBV11-2,CASSSAGASYNEQFF,TGTGCCAGCAGCTCAGCGGGAGCCTCCTACAATGAGCAGTTCTTC
TRBJ2-1,.,once,TRBV5-8,CASNRDSYNEQFF,TGTGCCAGCAACCGGGACTCCTACAATGAGCAGTTCTTC
TRBJ1-5,.,.,TRBV5-6,CASSYTGISNQPQHF,TGTGCCAGCAGCTACACAGGAATTTCAAATCAGCCCCAGCATTTT
TRBJ2-1,.,.,TRBV11-2,CASSLGTPYNEQFF,TGTGCCAGCAGCTTAGGGACACCATACAATGAGCAGTTCTTC
TRBJ1-5,.,.,TRBV28,CASSRGISNQPQHF,TGTGCCAGCAGCCGCGGGATCAGCAATCAGCCCCAGCATTTT
TRBJ2-4,.,.,TRBV7-9,CASSEGLNLAKNIQYF,TGTGCCAGCAGCGAGGGACTGAACCTAGCCAAAAACATTCAGTACTTC
TRBJ2-3,.,.,TRBV5-1,CASSLRAGPRTDTQYF,TGCGCCAGCAGCTTGAGGGCGGGGCCGCGCACAGATACGCAGTATTTT
TRBJ1-3,.,.,TRBV3-1/TRBV3-2,CASSQGYSFSGNTIYF,TGTGCCAGCAGTCAAGGGTACTCATTCTCTGGAAACACCATATATTTT
TRBJ2-3,.,.,TRBV18,CASSPPAGHTQYF,TGTGCCAGCTCACCACCGGCGGGGCATACGCAGTATTTT
TRBJ1-1,TRBD1,.,TRBV7-9,CASSGGGTGGTEAFF,TGTGCCAGCAGCGGAGGGGGAACAGGGGGCACTGAAGCTTTCTTT
TRBJ1-1,TRBD1,.,TRBV9,CASSVGGVRGLKAFF,TGTGCCAGCAGCGTAGGAGGTGTCAGGGGGCTTAAAGCTTTCTTT